A selection of T cell receptor beta chains follows, all from one sample in a study of T cell responses to AZD1222 COVID-19 vaccine. Assay used: immunoSEQ multiplex PCR; TCRdb lists only in-frame clones, some missing. This table holds over 65,000 clones, about 86% found once. Specimen: peripheral blood, collected on day 0 of AZD1222 vaccination. These receptors were obtained from an adult in good health. The CDR3 runs from the conserved cysteine through the conserved F or W. The order of the fields is D gene, V gene, J gene, CDR3 protein, CDR3 DNA. The D gene is left open where the match is weak.

>-|TRBV21-1|TRBJ1-2
CASSKNGYTF
TGTGCCAGCAGCAAAAACGGCTACACCTTC
>-|TRBV6-5|TRBJ2-7
CASRRDREGLEQYF
TGTGCCAGCAGACGAGACAGGGAGGGGCTCGAGCAGTACTTC
>-|TRBV24-1|TRBJ2-2
CATSDHMKGQGGFGELFF
TGTGCCACCAGTGATCATATGAAAGGGCAGGGTGGATTCGGGGAGCTGTTTTTT
>-|TRBV7-8|TRBJ2-1
CASSRDPAGYNEQFF
TGTGCCAGCAGCCGAGACCCGGCGGGCTACAATGAGCAGTTCTTC
>TRBD1|TRBV29-1|TRBJ1-2
CSVHDRGLLYGYTF
TGCAGCGTCCATGACAGGGGTTTACTATACGGCTACACCTTC
>-|TRBV5-1|TRBJ2-4
CASSLGWGQGEVAKNIQYF
TGCGCCAGCAGCTTGGGCTGGGGGCAGGGAGAAGTAGCCAAAAACATTCAGTACTTC
>TRBD1|TRBV10-1|TRBJ2-7
CASSDSTGIQYF
TGCGCCAGCAGTGACTCGACAGGGATACAGTACTTC
>-|TRBV5-1|TRBJ2-1
CASSLGGGPYNEQFF
TGCGCCAGCAGCTTGGGAGGGGGTCCCTACAATGAGCAGTTCTTC
>-|TRBV19|TRBJ1-2
CASSTLNYGYTF
TGTGCCAGTAGTACCTTAAACTATGGCTACACCTTC
>-|TRBV5-5|TRBJ1-2
CASSLALRDYGYTF
TGTGCCAGCAGCTTGGCCTTACGTGACTATGGCTACACCTTC
>TRBD2|TRBV9|TRBJ2-1
CASSTPGLVNEQFF
TGTGCCAGCAGCACGCCGGGACTAGTTAATGAGCAGTTCTTC